This TCR beta chain stems from a study of cytomegalovirus exposure and HLA in healthy donors. General study results and limits: In a later analysis, specific HLA alleles were associated with 15,000 to 20,000 TCR beta sequences at a 0.05 false discovery rate.

Notes on this clone: The antigen is not known.

The PCR ran on 60 Vbeta and 13 Jbeta primers. Some clones are missing from TCRdb's copy, which holds only in-frame ones; the method was immunoSEQ multiplex PCR. Among about 100,000 clones, approximately 73% were seen once, and the ten largest hold 3.5% to 4%. This receptor was identified in a woman between 50 and 59 years old in good health and CMV-seropositive. The sequencing input was PBMCs.

The CDR3 DNA follows: TGTGCCAGTAGCCGGGACAGGGTCCACCATCAGCCCCAGCATTTT. Amino acids: CASSRDRVHHQPQHF. The rearrangement joins TRBV19 to TRBJ1-5, with 9 bases matching TRBD1. There are 15 residues in the CDR3. Germline V gene sequence: CDR1 LNHDA, CDR2 SQIVND (reference sequence). After removal of 6 bases from V and 5 bases from J, the junction contained 8 bases not matched to a gene.